This T cell receptor beta chain came from a study of human T cells and chemical hapten exposure. Background on the study: Alopecia areata, totalis or universalis was found in mostly female patients.

Study-wide points: Expanded TCRs produced significantly more large CDR3 similarity clusters than controls did.

Time point here: patch test 2, 6 weeks after DPC sensitization. The treatment denotes: therapeutic diphenylcyclopropenone sensitization with weekly scalp DPC. Original processing methods: Samples ranged from about 23,224 to 690,600 TCRs, with a median of approximately 91,000. TCRdb re-called the RACE reads through MiXCR, storing one row per CDR3 protein. These V and J calls originate from TCRdb's pipeline instead of the authors' own analysis. The table has a few hundred thousand distinct CDR3 sequences, about 6% seen once. Germline CDR1 and CDR2: MNHNS and SASEGT. The CDR3 is 12 residues long. The V and J ends lost 10 bases and 3 bases, in that order; junction bases with no gene match: 4. In regard to this clonotype: The antigen is not known.

The sample here was whole blood, taken in connection with sensitization to the hapten diphenylcyclopropenone (DPC). The TCR sequence derives from a woman between 18 and 29 years old with alopecia areata. Some clones in this sample may be carry-over from other donors' samples. This chain connects TRBV6-1 to TRBJ2-7, with 9 bases lining up with TRBD1. The CDR3 nucleotides are TGTGCCACCTGGGACAGGGTCTACGAGCAGTACTTC. Protein: CATWDRVYEQYF.